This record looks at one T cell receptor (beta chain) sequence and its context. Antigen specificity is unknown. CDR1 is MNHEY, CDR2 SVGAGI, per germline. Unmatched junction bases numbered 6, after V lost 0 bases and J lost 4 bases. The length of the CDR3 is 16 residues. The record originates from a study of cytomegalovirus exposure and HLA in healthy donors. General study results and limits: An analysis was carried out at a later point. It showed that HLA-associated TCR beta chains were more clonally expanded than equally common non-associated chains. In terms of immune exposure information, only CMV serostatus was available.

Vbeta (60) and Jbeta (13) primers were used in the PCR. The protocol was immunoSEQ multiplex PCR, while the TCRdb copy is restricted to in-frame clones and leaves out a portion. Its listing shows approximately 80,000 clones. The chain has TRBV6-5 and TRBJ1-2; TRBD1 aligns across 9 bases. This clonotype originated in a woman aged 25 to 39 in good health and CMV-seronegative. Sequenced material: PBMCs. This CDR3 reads CASSYSKTGGGYGYTF. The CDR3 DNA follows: TGTGCCAGCAGTTACTCGAAAACAGGGGGCGGCTATGGCTACACCTTC.